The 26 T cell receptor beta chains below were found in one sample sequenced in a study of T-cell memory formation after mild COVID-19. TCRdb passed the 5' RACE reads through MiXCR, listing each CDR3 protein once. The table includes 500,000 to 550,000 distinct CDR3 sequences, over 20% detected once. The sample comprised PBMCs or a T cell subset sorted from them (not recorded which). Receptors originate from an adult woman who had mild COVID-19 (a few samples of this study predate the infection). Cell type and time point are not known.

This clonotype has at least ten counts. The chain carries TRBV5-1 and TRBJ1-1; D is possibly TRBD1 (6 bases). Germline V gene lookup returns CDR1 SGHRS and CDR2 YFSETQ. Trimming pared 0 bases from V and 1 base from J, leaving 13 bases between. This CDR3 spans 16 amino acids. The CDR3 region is CASSLASGTRNTEAFF. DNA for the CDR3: TGCGCCAGCAGCTTGGCCTCCGGGACAAGGAACACTGAAGCTTTCTTT.

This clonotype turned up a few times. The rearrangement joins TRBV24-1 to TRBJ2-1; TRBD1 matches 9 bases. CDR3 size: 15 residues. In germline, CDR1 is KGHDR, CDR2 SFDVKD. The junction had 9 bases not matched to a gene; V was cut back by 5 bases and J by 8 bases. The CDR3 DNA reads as TGTGCCACCAGTGCTCGGGACAGGGAGTGGCATGAGCAGTTCTTC. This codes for CATSARDREWHEQFF.

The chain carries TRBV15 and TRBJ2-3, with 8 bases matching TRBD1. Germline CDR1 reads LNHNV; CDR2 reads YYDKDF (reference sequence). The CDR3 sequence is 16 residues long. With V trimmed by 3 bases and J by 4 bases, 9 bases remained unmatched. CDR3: CATSSSQGAWADTQYF. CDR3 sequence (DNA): TGTGCCACCAGCAGCTCGCAGGGGGCTTGGGCAGATACGCAGTATTTT.

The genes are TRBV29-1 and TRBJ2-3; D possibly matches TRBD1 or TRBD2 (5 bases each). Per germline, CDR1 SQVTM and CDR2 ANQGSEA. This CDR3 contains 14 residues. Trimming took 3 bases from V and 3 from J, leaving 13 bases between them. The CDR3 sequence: CSVDSRDRTDTQYF. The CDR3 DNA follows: TGCAGCGTTGATAGCAGGGACCGGACAGATACGCAGTATTTT.

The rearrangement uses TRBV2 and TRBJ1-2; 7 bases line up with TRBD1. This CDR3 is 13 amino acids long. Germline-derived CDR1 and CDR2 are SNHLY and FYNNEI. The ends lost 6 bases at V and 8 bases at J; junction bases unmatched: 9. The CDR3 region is CASRETGQTGYTF. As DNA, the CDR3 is TGTGCCAGCAGAGAAACGGGACAGACAGGCTACACCTTC.

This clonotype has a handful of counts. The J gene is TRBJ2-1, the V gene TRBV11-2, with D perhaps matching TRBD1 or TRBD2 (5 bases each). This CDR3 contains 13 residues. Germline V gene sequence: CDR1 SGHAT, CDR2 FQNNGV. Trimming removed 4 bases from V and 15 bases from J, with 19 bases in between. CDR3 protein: CASSSVPEARGFF. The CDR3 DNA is TGTGCCAGCAGCTCAGTCCCCGAAGCGAGGGGGTTCTTC.

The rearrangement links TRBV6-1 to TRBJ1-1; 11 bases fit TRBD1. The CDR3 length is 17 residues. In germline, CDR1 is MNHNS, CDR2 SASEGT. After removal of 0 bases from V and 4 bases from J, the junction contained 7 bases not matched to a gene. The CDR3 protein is CASSEAGDRGMSTEAFF. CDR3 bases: TGTGCCAGCAGTGAAGCCGGGGACAGGGGGATGAGCACTGAAGCTTTCTTT.

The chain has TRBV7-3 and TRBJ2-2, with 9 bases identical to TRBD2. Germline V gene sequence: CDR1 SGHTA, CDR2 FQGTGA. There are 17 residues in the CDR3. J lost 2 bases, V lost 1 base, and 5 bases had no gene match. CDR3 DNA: TGTGCCAGCAGCTTAAGTCCTAGCGGGGCCAACACCGGGGAGCTGTTTTTT. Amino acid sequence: CASSLSPSGANTGELFF. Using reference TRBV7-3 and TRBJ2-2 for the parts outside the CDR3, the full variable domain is GAGVSQTPSNKVTEKGKYVELRCDPISGHTALYWYRQSLGQGPEFLIYFQGTGAADDSGLPNDRFFAVRPEGSVSTLKIQRTERGDSAVYLCASSLSPSGANTGELFFGEGSRLTVL.

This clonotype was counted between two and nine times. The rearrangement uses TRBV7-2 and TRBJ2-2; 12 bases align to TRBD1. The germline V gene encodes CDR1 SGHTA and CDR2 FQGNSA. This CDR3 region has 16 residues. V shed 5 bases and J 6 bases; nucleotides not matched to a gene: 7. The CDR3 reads CASSPGTGGWSGELFF. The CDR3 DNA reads TGTGCCAGCAGCCCTGGGACAGGGGGCTGGTCCGGGGAGCTGTTTTTT.

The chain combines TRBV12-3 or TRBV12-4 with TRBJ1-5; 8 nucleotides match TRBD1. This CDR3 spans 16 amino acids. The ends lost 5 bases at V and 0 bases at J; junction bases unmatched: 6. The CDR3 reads CASSLGRGPSNQPQHF. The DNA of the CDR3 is TGTGCCAGCAGTCTGGGCAGGGGGCCTAGCAATCAGCCCCAGCATTTT.

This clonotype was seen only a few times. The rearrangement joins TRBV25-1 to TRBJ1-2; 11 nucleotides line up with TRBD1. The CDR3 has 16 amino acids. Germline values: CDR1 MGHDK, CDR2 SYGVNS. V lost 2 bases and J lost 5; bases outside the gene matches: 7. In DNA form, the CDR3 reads TGTGCCAGCAGTGAACCCGGGACAGGGGGTCAGTATGGCTACACCTTC. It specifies CASSEPGTGGQYGYTF.

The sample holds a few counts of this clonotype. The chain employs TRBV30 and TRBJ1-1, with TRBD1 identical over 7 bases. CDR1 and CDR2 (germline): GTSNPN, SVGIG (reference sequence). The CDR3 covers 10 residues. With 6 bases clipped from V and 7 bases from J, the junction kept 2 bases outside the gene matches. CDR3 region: CACRTGEAFF. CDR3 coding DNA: TGTGCCTGCCGGACAGGTGAAGCTTTCTTT. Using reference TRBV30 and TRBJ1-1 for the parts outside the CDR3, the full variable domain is SQTIHQWPATLVQPVGSPLSLECTVEGTSNPNLYWYRQAAGRGLQLLFYSVGIGQISSEVPQNLSASRPQDRQFILSSKKLLLSDSGFYLCACRTGEAFFGQGTRLTVV.

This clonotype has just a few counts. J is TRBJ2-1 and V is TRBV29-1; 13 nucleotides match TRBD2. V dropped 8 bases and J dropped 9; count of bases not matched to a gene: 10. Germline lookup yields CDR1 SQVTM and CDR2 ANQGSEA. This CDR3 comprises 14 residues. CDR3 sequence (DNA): TGCAGCACGGACAGGGGACTAGCGGGATTTGAGCAGTTCTTC. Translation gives CSTDRGLAGFEQFF.

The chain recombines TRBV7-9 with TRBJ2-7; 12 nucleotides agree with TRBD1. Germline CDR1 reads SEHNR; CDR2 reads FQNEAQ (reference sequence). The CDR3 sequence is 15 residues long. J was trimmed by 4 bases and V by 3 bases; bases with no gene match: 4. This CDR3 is CASSLGQGAMYEQYF. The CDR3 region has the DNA TGTGCCAGCAGCTTGGGACAGGGGGCTATGTACGAGCAGTACTTC.

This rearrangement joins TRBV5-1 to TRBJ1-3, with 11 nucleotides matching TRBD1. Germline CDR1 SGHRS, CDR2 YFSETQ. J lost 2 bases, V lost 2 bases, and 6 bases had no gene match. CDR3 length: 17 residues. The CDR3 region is CASSLSGQGATGNTIYF. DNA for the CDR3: TGCGCCAGCAGCTTAAGTGGACAGGGGGCCACTGGAAACACCATATATTTT.

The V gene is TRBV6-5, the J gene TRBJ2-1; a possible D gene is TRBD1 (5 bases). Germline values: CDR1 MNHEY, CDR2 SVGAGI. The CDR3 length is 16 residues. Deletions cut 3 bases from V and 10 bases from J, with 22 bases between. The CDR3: CASSYQGSRYYPEQFF. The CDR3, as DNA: TGTGCCAGCAGTTATCAGGGATCCCGCTATTATCCGGAGCAGTTCTTC.

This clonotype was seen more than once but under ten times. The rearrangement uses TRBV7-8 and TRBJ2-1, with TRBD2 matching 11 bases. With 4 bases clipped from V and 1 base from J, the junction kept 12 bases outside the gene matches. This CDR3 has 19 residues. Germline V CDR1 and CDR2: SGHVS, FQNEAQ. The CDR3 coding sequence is TGTGCCAGCAGCTCGGTAGCGGGAGGGCAGTTTGCTTCCTACAATGAGCAGTTCTTC. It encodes CASSSVAGGQFASYNEQFF.

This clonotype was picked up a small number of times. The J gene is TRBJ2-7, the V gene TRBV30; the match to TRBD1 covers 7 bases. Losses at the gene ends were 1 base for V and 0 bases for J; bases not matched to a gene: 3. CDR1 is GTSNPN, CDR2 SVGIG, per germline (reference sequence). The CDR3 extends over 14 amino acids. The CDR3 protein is CAWSETGPSYEQYF. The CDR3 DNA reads TGTGCCTGGAGTGAGACAGGGCCCTCCTACGAGCAGTACTTC.

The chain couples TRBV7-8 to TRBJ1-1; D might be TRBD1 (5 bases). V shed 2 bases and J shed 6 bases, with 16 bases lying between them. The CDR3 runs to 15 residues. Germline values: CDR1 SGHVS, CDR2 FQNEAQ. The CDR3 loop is CASSLRPGSIAEAFF. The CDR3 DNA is TGTGCCAGCAGCTTACGTCCAGGGAGCATCGCTGAAGCTTTCTTT.

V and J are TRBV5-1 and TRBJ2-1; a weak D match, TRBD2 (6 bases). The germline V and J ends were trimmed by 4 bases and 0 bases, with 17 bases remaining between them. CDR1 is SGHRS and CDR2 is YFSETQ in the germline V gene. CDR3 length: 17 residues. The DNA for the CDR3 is TGCGCCAGCAGCCCGGCGGGGCAGAGTGGCTCCTACAATGAGCAGTTCTTC. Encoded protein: CASSPAGQSGSYNEQFF.

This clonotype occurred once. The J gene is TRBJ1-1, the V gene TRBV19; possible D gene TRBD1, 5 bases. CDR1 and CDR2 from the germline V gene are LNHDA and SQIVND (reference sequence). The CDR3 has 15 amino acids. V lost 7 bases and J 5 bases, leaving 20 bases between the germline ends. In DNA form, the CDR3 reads TGTGCCAGTACCCCCCCGGGAGGGGATGGAACTGAAGCTTTCTTT. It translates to CASTPPGGDGTEAFF. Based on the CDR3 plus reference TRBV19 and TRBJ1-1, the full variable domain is DGGITQSPKYLFRKEGQNVTLSCEQNLNHDAMYWYRQDPGQGLRLIYYSQIVNDFQKGDIAEGYSVSREKKESFPLTVTSAQKNPTAFYLCASTPPGGDGTEAFFGQGTRLTVV.

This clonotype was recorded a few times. The CDR3 DNA is TGTGCCAGCAGTGTTCGCGTTTGGGAGACCCAGTACTTC. Translation: CASSVRVWETQYF. The chain couples TRBV2 to TRBJ2-5, with D uncertain. Germline V gene lookup returns CDR1 SNHLY and CDR2 FYNNEI. V was pared by 4 bases and J by 5 bases, with 11 bases between. The CDR3 runs 13 residues.

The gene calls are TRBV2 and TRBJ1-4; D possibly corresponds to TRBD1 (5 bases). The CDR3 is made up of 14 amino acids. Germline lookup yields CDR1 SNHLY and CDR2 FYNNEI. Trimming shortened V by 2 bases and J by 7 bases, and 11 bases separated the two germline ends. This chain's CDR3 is CASSEIQGGEKLFF. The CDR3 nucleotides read TGTGCCAGCAGTGAAATCCAGGGTGGTGAAAAACTGTTTTTT.

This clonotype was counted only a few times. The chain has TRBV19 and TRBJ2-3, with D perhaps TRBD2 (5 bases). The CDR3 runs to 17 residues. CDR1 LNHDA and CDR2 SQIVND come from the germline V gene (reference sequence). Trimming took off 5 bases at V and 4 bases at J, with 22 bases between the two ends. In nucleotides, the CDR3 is TGTGCCAGTAGTGTCGTCTTATCGGCTGGAGGCGCAGATACGCAGTATTTT. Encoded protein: CASSVVLSAGGADTQYF. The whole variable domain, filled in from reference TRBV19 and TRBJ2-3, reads DGGITQSPKYLFRKEGQNVTLSCEQNLNHDAMYWYRQDPGQGLRLIYYSQIVNDFQKGDIAEGYSVSREKKESFPLTVTSAQKNPTAFYLCASSVVLSAGGADTQYFGPGTRLTVL.

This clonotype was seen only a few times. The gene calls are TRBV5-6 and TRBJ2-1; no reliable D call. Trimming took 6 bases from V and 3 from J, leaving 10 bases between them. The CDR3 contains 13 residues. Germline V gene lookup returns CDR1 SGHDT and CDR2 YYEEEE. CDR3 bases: TGTGCCAGCAACCCCAACGTCTACAATGAGCAGTTCTTC. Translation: CASNPNVYNEQFF.

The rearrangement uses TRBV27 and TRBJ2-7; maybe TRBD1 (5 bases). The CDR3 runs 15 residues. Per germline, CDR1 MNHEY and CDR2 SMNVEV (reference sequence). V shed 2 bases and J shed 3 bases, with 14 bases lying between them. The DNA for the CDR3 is TGTGCCAGCAGTTTAGACAGATATATGATCTACGAGCAGTACTTC. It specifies CASSLDRYMIYEQYF.